This T cell receptor (beta chain) was recovered during a study of cytomegalovirus exposure and HLA in healthy donors. PCR involved 60 Vbeta and 13 Jbeta primers. Only in-frame clones appear in the TCRdb table, and some are missing; sequencing was by immunoSEQ multiplex PCR. The data hold roughly 150,000 clones, with 77% observed a single time. Sequencing used PBMCs. This sequence was found in a male donor in good health and CMV-seronegative.

The CDR3 loop reads CASTSHRREKLFF. The DNA for the CDR3 is TGTGCCAGCACAAGTCACCGCCGGGAAAAACTGTTTTTT. The chain employs TRBV21-1 and TRBJ1-4. TRBV21-1 is classified as a pseudogene. This CDR3 comprises 13 residues.